This T cell receptor (beta chain) originates from a study of radiotherapy plus CTLA-4 blockade in lung cancer. Overall study context: Across the patients, objective responses occurred in less than 20%, and disease control in approximately 30%.

Study-wide results and caveats: Tumor-derived TCR clones expanded in blood after radiotherapy plus ipilimumab.

In its sample, this clone was seen once. Its antigen remains unidentified. The V segment lost 4 bases and the J segment 1 base; nucleotides outside the gene matches: 6. This CDR3 comprises 16 residues. Germline loops: CDR1 MNHEY, CDR2 SMNVEV (reference sequence). TCRdb's copy holds only in-frame clones and misses some; the assay was immunoSEQ multiplex PCR. Among some 98,000 clones listed, about 81% were seen once. CTLA-4 blockade using ipilimumab, together with focal radiation, was received by patients with chemo-refractory metastatic non-small-cell lung cancer. The chain combines TRBV27 with TRBJ2-7; TRBD1 matches 11 bases. The specimen comprised peripheral blood, sampled from a patient treated with radiotherapy plus ipilimumab. This receptor was taken from a human donor with non-small cell lung cancer who had a partial response to radiotherapy plus ipilimumab. CDR3 protein: CASSSRWDRGSYEQYF. The CDR3 DNA reads as TGTGCCAGCAGTTCCCGATGGGACAGGGGGTCCTACGAGCAGTACTTC.